The 27 T cell receptor beta chains given below trace back to one sample, sequenced in a study of OX40 agonist ivuxolimab in advanced cancers. Assay used: immunoSEQ multiplex PCR; TCRdb lists only in-frame clones, some missing. This sample carries around 79,000 clones, almost 90% of them seen once, and the ten largest clones take less than 0.8%. The sample in question was CD4+ or CD8+ T cells sorted from blood, obtained in a trial of the OX40 agonist ivuxolimab. These receptor sequences come from an adult with an advanced solid tumor such as melanoma, head and neck, liver or kidney cancer.

The chain couples TRBV28 to TRBJ2-7; D is tentatively TRBD1 or TRBD2 (7 bases each). V lost 7 bases and J 1 base, leaving 14 bases between the germline ends. The CDR3 covers 14 residues. In germline, CDR1 is MDHEN, CDR2 SYDVKM. The CDR3, as DNA: TGTGCCAGCATTTCAGGGGGGGGGTCCTACGAGCAGTACTTC. Translated: CASISGGGSYEQYF.

The V and J genes are TRBV28 and TRBJ1-2; no definite D call. CDR1 is MDHEN, CDR2 SYDVKM, per germline. The CDR3 has 15 residues. V was shortened by 7 bases and J by 14 bases, with 29 bases between the two germline ends. This CDR3 is CASIPSGPRLWLWTF. The CDR3 DNA is TGTGCCAGCATCCCCTCAGGACCGCGTTTATGGCTATGGACCTTC.

The chain couples TRBV6-6 to TRBJ2-7, with D tentatively TRBD1 (6 bases). The CDR3 totals 13 residues. From germline, CDR1 is MNHNY and CDR2 SVGAGI (reference sequence). Trimming removed 7 bases at V and 2 bases at J, with 12 bases between. CDR3 sequence: CASTLTGTYEQYF. The CDR3 bases are TGTGCCAGCACCCTGACAGGCACCTACGAGCAGTACTTC.

The CDR3 region is CASSYSAQSNQPQHF. For the CDR3, the DNA is TGTGCCAGCAGTTACTCAGCACAGAGCAATCAGCCCCAGCATTTT. This chain joins TRBV6-5 and TRBJ1-5; D unresolved. Trimming removed 0 bases at V and 1 base at J, with 7 bases between. CDR1 MNHEY and CDR2 SVGAGI come from the germline V gene. This CDR3 is 15 amino acids long.

To note about this clone: Other DNA sequences of this sample code for an identical CDR3. The genes are TRBV5-4 and TRBJ2-7; D is possibly TRBD2 (6 bases). CDR3 length: 14 amino acids. The V and J ends lost 4 bases and 3 bases respectively, with 14 bases between them. Germline-derived CDR1 and CDR2 are SGHNT and YYREEE (reference sequence). The CDR3 sequence is CASSPGTLHYEQYF. For the CDR3, the DNA is TGTGCCAGCAGCCCCGGGACTCTACACTACGAGCAGTACTTC.

The rearrangement joins TRBV30 to TRBJ1-3; unclear D gene. Germline CDR1 reads GTSNPN; CDR2 reads SVGIG (reference sequence). Trimming pared 0 bases from V and 0 bases from J, leaving 12 bases between. The CDR3 extends over 16 amino acids. The CDR3 region is CAWSVRQTSSGNTIYF. The CDR3 nucleotides read TGTGCCTGGAGTGTACGGCAGACTAGCTCTGGAAACACCATATATTTT.

This chain uses TRBV5-1 with TRBJ2-2; D is perhaps TRBD1 (5 bases). CDR1 is SGHRS and CDR2 is YFSETQ in the germline V gene. The V end was cut by 1 base, the J end by 6 bases, with 7 bases between. CDR3 length: 13 residues. DNA for the CDR3: TGCGCCAGCAGCTTGAGGGGTGCCGGGGAGCTGTTTTTT. Its protein product is CASSLRGAGELFF.

The chain is built from TRBV5-5 and TRBJ2-5; a weak D match, TRBD2 (6 bases). The CDR3 runs to 15 residues. Germline V gives CDR1 SGHKS, CDR2 YYEKEE (reference sequence). Trimming pared 2 bases from V and 4 bases from J, leaving 15 bases between. Written as DNA, the CDR3 is TGTGCCAGCAGCTTTTCGATGGGGGGAGGAGAGACCCAGTACTTC. The encoded protein is CASSFSMGGGETQYF. Full variable domain (remainder filled in from reference TRBV5-5 and TRBJ2-5): DAGVTQSPTHLIKTRGQQVTLRCSPISGHKSVSWYQQVLGQGPQFIFQYYEKEERGRGNFPDRFSARQFPNYSSELNVNALLLGDSALYLCASSFSMGGGETQYFGPGTRLLVL.

The J gene is TRBJ1-2, the V gene TRBV6-1, with 7 positions matching TRBD1. V trimming: 5 bases; J trimming: 6 bases; junction bases outside the gene matches: 9. CDR3 length equals 14 residues. CDR1 is MNHNS, CDR2 SASEGT, per germline. The CDR3 loop reads CASSPHGGGNGYTF. CDR3 nucleotides: TGTGCCAGCAGTCCCCACGGAGGGGGCAATGGCTACACCTTC.

The CDR3 coding sequence is TGCGCCAGCAGCCCGGGAGGGCCCCAGGAGACCCAGTACTTC. It is translated as CASSPGGPQETQYF. This chain links TRBV5-1 with TRBJ2-5, with 8 nucleotides matching TRBD2. Germline assignment: CDR1 SGHRS and CDR2 YFSETQ. This CDR3 region has 14 residues. With V trimmed by 4 bases and J by 5 bases, 7 bases remained unmatched.

This chain joins TRBV6-1 and TRBJ2-2, with D perhaps TRBD1 or TRBD2 (5 bases each). Trimming left V 4 bases short and J 5 bases short, with 14 bases between. Germline assignment: CDR1 MNHNS and CDR2 SASEGT. The CDR3 has 15 residues. The CDR3 reads CASSAGQGRTGELFF. DNA for the CDR3: TGTGCCAGCAGTGCGGGCCAGGGACGGACCGGGGAGCTGTTTTTT.

V gene TRBV10-3 combines with J gene TRBJ2-5; D not resolved. Trimming took off 2 bases at V and 1 base at J, with 5 bases between the two ends. This CDR3 region has 13 residues. Germline CDR1 and CDR2: ENHRY and SYGVKD. The CDR3 DNA reads TGTGCCATCAGTGAGCGGTCCCAAGAGACCCAGTACTTC. Protein sequence: CAISERSQETQYF.

V gene TRBV28 combines with J gene TRBJ2-3; no firm D call. Per germline, CDR1 MDHEN and CDR2 SYDVKM. V was cut by 4 bases and J by 4 bases, with 6 bases left in between. The CDR3 consists of 12 residues. The CDR3 nucleotides are TGTGCCAGCAGTTCCCGAGCAGATACGCAGTATTTT. It yields the protein CASSSRADTQYF.

The chain joins TRBV10-2 to TRBJ1-1, with D hard to call. The germline V gene has CDR1 WSHSY and CDR2 SAAADI. The CDR3 consists of 15 residues. The V and J ends lost 3 bases and 5 bases respectively, with 16 bases between them. In DNA, the CDR3 is TGCGCCAGCAGTGAAATCGCGACCGGCGGGACTGAAGCTTTCTTT. Translating it yields CASSEIATGGTEAFF.

V gene TRBV13 combines with J gene TRBJ2-7, with 7 bases that match TRBD1. Per germline, CDR1 PRHDT and CDR2 FYEKMQ (reference sequence). The CDR3 runs to 14 residues. V lost 0 bases, J lost 2 bases, and 1 base stayed unmatched. CDR3 in DNA: TGTGCCAGCAGCTTAGGAGGACAGGCCTACGAGCAGTACTTC. Protein product: CASSLGGQAYEQYF. Full variable domain (outside the CDR3, taken from reference TRBV13 and TRBJ2-7): AAGVIQSPRHLIKEKRETATLKCYPIPRHDTVYWYQQGPGQDPQFLISFYEKMQSDKGSIPDRFSAQQFSDYHSELNMSSLELGDSALYFCASSLGGQAYEQYFGPGTRLTVT.

DNA of the CDR3: TGTGCCAGCAGTGCCGGAGGACGGACTAGAGCTGTGGATACGCAGTATTTT. Amino acids: CASSAGGRTRAVDTQYF. This sequence joins TRBV9 and TRBJ2-3; 7 positions match TRBD2. Germline values: CDR1 SGDLS, CDR2 YYNGEE. There are 17 residues in the CDR3. The V and J ends lost 5 bases and 6 bases, in that order; junction bases with no gene match: 18.

The rearrangement uses TRBV15 and TRBJ2-1, with D uncertain. Trimming removed 4 bases from V and 9 bases from J, with 16 bases in between. CDR3 length: 14 amino acids. From germline, CDR1 is LNHNV and CDR2 YYDKDF (reference sequence). DNA of the CDR3: TGTGCCACCAGCATTCCCTTCCCGGGCAGTGAGCAGTTCTTC. It translates to CATSIPFPGSEQFF.

The chain employs TRBV5-6 and TRBJ2-1, with 10 bases identical to TRBD2. Germline V CDR1 and CDR2: SGHDT, YYEEEE. The CDR3 spans 15 residues. Unmatched junction bases numbered 5, after V lost 1 base and J lost 7 bases. The CDR3 DNA is TGTGCCAGCAGCTTGCGGACTAGCGGAGTGAATGAGCAGTTCTTC. Residues: CASSLRTSGVNEQFF.

This clone has only one observation. This chain joins TRBV21-1 and TRBJ1-2. TRBV21-1 is an annotated pseudogene. This CDR3 spans 21 amino acids. DNA for the CDR3: TGTGCCAGCAGCAAATTAACTGGATTTTTTGAGACCCTACCCATTAACTATGGCTACACCTTC. Translation: CASSKLTGFFETLPINYGYTF.

The rearrangement uses TRBV6-6 and TRBJ2-2; 7 bases are shared with TRBD1. Germline V gene data show CDR1 as MNHNY and CDR2 as SVGAGI (reference sequence). The CDR3 contains 14 residues. Germline trimming cut 5 bases from V and 3 bases from J; bases unmatched to any gene: 3. As DNA, the CDR3 is TGTGCCAGCAGTCAGGACAGGTACACCGGGGAGCTGTTTTTT. This translates into CASSQDRYTGELFF.

This chain links TRBV7-2 with TRBJ2-7; 8 bases are shared with TRBD1. The CDR3 extends over 15 amino acids. Per the germline V gene, CDR1 is SGHTA and CDR2 is FQGNSA. V lost 5 bases to trimming and J lost 5 bases; unmatched junction nucleotides: 11. The CDR3 DNA reads TGTGCCAGCAGCACTGGCAGGACAGGGAGCCACGAGCAGTACTTC. Its protein product is CASSTGRTGSHEQYF.

The genes are TRBV6-5 and TRBJ1-3, with unresolved D. Germline V gene sequence: CDR1 MNHEY, CDR2 SVGAGI. V gave up 2 bases and J gave up 9 bases, with 11 bases separating them. The CDR3 is 13 residues long. CDR3 loop: CASSYAERSTIYF. In DNA form, the CDR3 reads TGTGCCAGCAGTTACGCTGAGCGTAGCACCATATATTTT.

The V call is TRBV30, the J call TRBJ2-1, with TRBD1 identical over 9 bases. Germline CDR1 GTSNPN, CDR2 SVGIG (reference sequence). This CDR3 is built from 12 residues. The ends lost 7 bases at V and 10 bases at J; junction bases unmatched: 8. CDR3 loop: CALATGGLEQFF. CDR3 DNA: TGTGCCTTAGCTACAGGGGGCCTGGAGCAGTTCTTC.

The chain joins TRBV9 to TRBJ2-1; D remains unclear. The CDR3 runs 15 residues. Looked up from germline, CDR1 is SGDLS and CDR2 is YYNGEE. The V end was cut by 0 bases, the J end by 0 bases, with 7 bases between. The chain's CDR3 is CASSVEYSSYNEQFF. CDR3 nucleotides: TGTGCCAGCAGCGTAGAATACTCCTCCTACAATGAGCAGTTCTTC.

This clone has just one count. The V call is TRBV6-5, the J call TRBJ2-7; D is perhaps TRBD2 (6 bases). Germline loops: CDR1 MNHEY, CDR2 SVGAGI. Trimming shortened V by 0 bases and J by 6 bases, and 6 bases separated the two germline ends. The CDR3 loop spans 12 amino acids. The CDR3 region has the DNA TGTGCCAGCAGTTACTCGGGGGGCGAGCAGTACTTC. Encoded protein: CASSYSGGEQYF.

The V and J genes are TRBV6-5 and TRBJ1-5; 9 bases map to TRBD1. The CDR3 runs to 15 residues. The germline CDR1 and CDR2 sequences are MNHEY and SVGAGI. The ends lost 6 bases at V and 11 bases at J; junction bases unmatched: 14. In nucleotides, the CDR3 is TGTGCCAGCAGAAGCGCCGGGACAGGGAAGGTTGCCCAGCATTTT. Amino acid sequence: CASRSAGTGKVAQHF.

The genes are TRBV11-2 and TRBJ2-5, with D perhaps matching TRBD1 (6 bases). The V gene lost 2 bases and the J gene lost 3 bases, with 13 bases spanning the gap. The CDR3 is made up of 15 amino acids. CDR1 and CDR2 from the germline V gene are SGHAT and FQNNGV. CDR3 DNA sequence: TGTGCCAGCAGCTTACGGTCGAGACAGGAAGAGACCCAGTACTTC. Its protein product is CASSLRSRQEETQYF.